This TCR beta chain emerged from a study of a mutant IDH1 vaccine in newly diagnosed glioma. About the study: Previous treatment comprised radiotherapy, temozolomide, or both, mostly both.

TCRdb keeps only in-frame clones here, not all; method: immunoSEQ multiplex PCR. The sample includes some 50,000 clones, roughly two thirds seen only once; the top ten take about 4.8%. As for time point: week 47, end of study. All doses held 300 ug of mutant IDH1 20-mer peptide, with topical imiquimod. As concerns this clone: Antigen unknown.

Trimming took 0 bases from V and 2 from J; bases not matched to a gene: 8. Germline loops: CDR1 SGHRS, CDR2 YFSETQ. CDR3 length equals 18 residues. The J gene is TRBJ2-7, the V gene TRBV5-1; TRBD2 matches at 13 bases. This receptor was obtained from a man in his forties with glioma. Some clones in this sample may be carry-over from other donors' samples. Sequences were derived from peripheral blood mononuclear cells (PBMCs), sampled from a glioma patient whose treatment included an IDH1 peptide vaccine. The CDR3 nucleotides read TGCGCCAGCAGCTTGGGTCCGACTAGCGGGGGGACTACCTACGAGCAGTACTTC. This encodes CASSLGPTSGGTTYEQYF.